These 6 T cell receptor beta chains came from one sample sequenced in a study of cytotoxic CD8 clonotypes in ibrutinib-treated CLL. Libraries were prepared by immunoSEQ multiplex PCR; TCRdb keeps only in-frame clonotypes and omits some of them. Among 70,000 to 80,000 clones listed, 80% were seen once. This sample comprised PBMCs, obtained at disease progression, from a patient treated with ibrutinib. The receptor set was obtained from a human donor with chronic lymphocytic leukemia.

V and J are TRBV28 and TRBJ1-3; no reliable D call. The V end was cut by 3 bases, the J end by 7 bases, with 10 bases between. CDR3 length: 13 amino acids. CDR1 MDHEN and CDR2 SYDVKM come from the germline V gene. CDR3 loop: CASSFPYPNTIYF. CDR3 in DNA: TGTGCCAGCAGTTTCCCATATCCTAACACCATATATTTT.

V usage is TRBV25-1 and J usage is TRBJ1-5, with D perhaps matching TRBD1 (5 bases). The length of the CDR3 is 13 residues. Trimming cost V 5 bases and J 7 bases, with 12 bases left between them. Germline-derived CDR1 and CDR2 are MGHDK and SYGVNS. The CDR3 sequence is CASSPPGRQPQHF. The CDR3 region has the DNA TGTGCCAGCAGTCCTCCAGGGAGACAGCCCCAGCATTTT.

V and J are TRBV5-4 and TRBJ1-6; no firm D call. The V gene lost 3 bases and the J gene lost 9 bases, with 13 bases spanning the gap. Germline lookup yields CDR1 SGHNT and CDR2 YYREEE (reference sequence). CDR3 size: 14 residues. The CDR3, as DNA: TGTGCCAGCAGCTCGAGGGATCTCATTTCACCCCTCCACTTT. Amino acids: CASSSRDLISPLHF.

The chain joins TRBV10-3 to TRBJ1-1; TRBD1 is a possible D gene (5 bases). From germline, CDR1 is ENHRY and CDR2 SYGVKD. This CDR3 contains 11 residues. Trimming took 8 bases from V and 2 from J, leaving 6 bases between them. In nucleotides, the CDR3 is TGTGCCATCGGGGCTAACACTGAAGCTTTCTTT. This translates into CAIGANTEAFF.

The chain is built from TRBV7-9 and TRBJ2-1, with a possible D match to TRBD1 (5 bases). CDR1 is SEHNR, CDR2 FQNEAQ, per germline (reference sequence). The V and J ends lost 2 bases and 9 bases respectively, with 8 bases between them. The CDR3 runs to 12 residues. This CDR3 reads CASSLNGAEQFF. The CDR3 coding sequence is TGTGCCAGCAGCTTAAATGGGGCTGAGCAGTTCTTC.

This sequence joins TRBV5-1 and TRBJ2-7; TRBD1 agrees at 8 bases. CDR3 size: 13 residues. Trimming removed 5 bases from V and 6 bases from J; junction bases left unmatched: 7. Germline loops: CDR1 SGHRS, CDR2 YFSETQ. CDR3 DNA: TGCGCCAGCAGACCCGGACAGGGTGCCGAGCAGTACTTC. Translating it yields CASRPGQGAEQYF.